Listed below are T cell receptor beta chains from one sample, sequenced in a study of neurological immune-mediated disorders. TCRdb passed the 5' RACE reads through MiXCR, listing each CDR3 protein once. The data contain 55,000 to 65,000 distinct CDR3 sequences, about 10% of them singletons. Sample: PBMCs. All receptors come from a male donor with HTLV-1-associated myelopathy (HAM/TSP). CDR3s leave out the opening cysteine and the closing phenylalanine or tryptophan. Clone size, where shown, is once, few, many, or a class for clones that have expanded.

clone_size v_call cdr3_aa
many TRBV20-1 RAVQGTQAF
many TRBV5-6 ASSLLRTGINEKLF
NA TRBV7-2 ASSYRQGKTEAF
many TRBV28 AIELAGQETQY
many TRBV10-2 ASSESRLLRGASSEQY
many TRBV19 ASSAGGGTGGSIQY
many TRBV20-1 SARNYYEQY
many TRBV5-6 ASARAGNQPQH
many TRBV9 ASSVQGATETQY
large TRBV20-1 SASPTTGDRTDTQY
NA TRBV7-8 TSSLEPGLASCEQY
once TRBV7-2 ASSFVAGYNEQF
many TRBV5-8 ASSPRDRGRNIQY